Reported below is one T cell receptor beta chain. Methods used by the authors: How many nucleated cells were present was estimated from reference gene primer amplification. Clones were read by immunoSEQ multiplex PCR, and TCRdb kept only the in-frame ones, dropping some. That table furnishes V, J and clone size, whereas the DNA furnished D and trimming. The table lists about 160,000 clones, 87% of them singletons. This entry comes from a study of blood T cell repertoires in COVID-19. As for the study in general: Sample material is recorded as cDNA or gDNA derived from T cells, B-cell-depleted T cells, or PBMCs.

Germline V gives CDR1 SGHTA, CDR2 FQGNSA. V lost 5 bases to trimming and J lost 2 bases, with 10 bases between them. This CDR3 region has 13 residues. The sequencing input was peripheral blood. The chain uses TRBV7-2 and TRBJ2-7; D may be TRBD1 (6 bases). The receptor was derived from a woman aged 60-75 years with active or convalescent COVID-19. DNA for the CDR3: TGTGCCAGCAGCAACAGGGTTACCTACGAGCAGTACTTC. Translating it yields CASSNRVTYEQYF.